This TCR beta chain was sequenced in a study of blood T cell repertoires in COVID-19. This table comes from immunoSEQ multiplex PCR, and its TCRdb copy is limited to in-frame clones, with some not included. The sample lists approximately 270,000 clones; just under 90% were seen once. The CDR3 has 16 residues. The germline V and J ends were trimmed by 1 base and 2 bases, with 13 bases remaining between them. Germline-derived CDR1 and CDR2 are SEHNR and FQNEAQ (reference sequence). The receptor comes from a woman under 40 with acute COVID-19. The material sequenced was PBMCs or T cells enriched from blood (not recorded which). The chain recombines TRBV7-9 with TRBJ2-3; D not certain. CDR3 region: CASSLGFDTNTDTQYF. CDR3 nucleotides: TGTGCCAGCAGCTTAGGTTTCGATACAAACACAGATACGCAGTATTTT.